The entry that follows covers one TCR beta chain sequence. Its target is unknown. The CDR3 runs to 15 residues. Germline V CDR1 and CDR2: SGHRS, YFSETQ. V shed 3 bases and J shed 3 bases, with 15 bases lying between them. The data were obtained in a study of cytomegalovirus exposure and HLA in healthy donors. Study-wide results and limits: Later, an analysis found that common viral pathogens appeared to be linked with several of the most significant clusters. An observed cluster of highly shared sequence variants was recorded as a likely sequencing artifact.

Primers for the PCR totalled 60 Vbeta and 13 Jbeta. Sequencing was performed with immunoSEQ multiplex PCR; in TCRdb, only in-frame clones are kept and a portion is missing. With some 120,000 clones in the sample, the ten largest clones hold 3.7%. This clonotype was obtained from a man aged 25 to 40 in good health and CMV-seronegative. The gene calls are TRBV5-1 and TRBJ1-1; the D is unclear. Source material: PBMCs. The CDR3 DNA follows: TGCGCCAGCAGCTCGTGGTGGACTGGCGACACTGAAGCTTTCTTT. It yields the protein CASSSWWTGDTEAFF.